A selection of T cell receptor beta chains follows, all from one sample in a study of shared clonotypes between healthy human individuals. Sequenced by immunoSEQ multiplex PCR; TCRdb stores in-frame clones only, minus some. The sample contains 740,000 or so clones, approximately 73% of which appear only once. What was sequenced was memory CD4+ T cells sorted from blood. The receptors derive from a woman in her thirties in good health. CDR3s include the opening cysteine and the closing phenylalanine or tryptophan.

V: TRBV29-1
J: TRBJ2-1
CDR3: CSVGLQSGNEQFF

V: TRBV30
J: TRBJ1-2
CDR3: CAWSVLGHYGYTF

V: TRBV7-2
J: TRBJ2-7
CDR3: CASSRSSGSRGYEQYF

V: TRBV28
J: TRBJ1-2
CDR3: CASSTMGRGRGGYTF

V: TRBV18
J: TRBJ2-1
CDR3: CASSLTGDSYNEQFF

V: TRBV7-2
J: TRBJ2-5
CDR3: CASSIGLAGQETQYF

V: TRBV4-1
J: TRBJ1-5
CDR3: CASSQEGTENQPQHF

V: TRBV5-1
J: TRBJ2-1
CDR3: CASSRGQGFYNEQFF

V: TRBV28
J: TRBJ2-3
CDR3: CASALGDTQYF

V: TRBV19
J: TRBJ2-1
CDR3: CASRRESSYNEQFF

V: TRBV6-5
J: TRBJ2-5
CDR3: CASSKWGVETQYF

V: TRBV27
J: TRBJ2-3
CDR3: CASSLGGVPTDTQYF

V: TRBV5-1
J: TRBJ2-2
CDR3: CASSFTSNTGELFF

V: TRBV5-1
J: TRBJ2-5
CDR3: CASSTGLVQETQYF

V: TRBV2
J: TRBJ1-2
CDR3: CASRRDNYGYTF

V: TRBV11-2
J: TRBJ1-2
CDR3: CASSLGGYGGYTF

V: TRBV28
J: TRBJ1-2
CDR3: CASSLSVRGSYGYTF

V: TRBV6-1
J: TRBJ1-5
CDR3: CASRTDRSRPQHF

V: TRBV30
J: TRBJ1-6
CDR3: CAWSKTGGLLNSPLHF

V: TRBV5-4
J: TRBJ2-1
CDR3: CASSLGGGSYNEQFF